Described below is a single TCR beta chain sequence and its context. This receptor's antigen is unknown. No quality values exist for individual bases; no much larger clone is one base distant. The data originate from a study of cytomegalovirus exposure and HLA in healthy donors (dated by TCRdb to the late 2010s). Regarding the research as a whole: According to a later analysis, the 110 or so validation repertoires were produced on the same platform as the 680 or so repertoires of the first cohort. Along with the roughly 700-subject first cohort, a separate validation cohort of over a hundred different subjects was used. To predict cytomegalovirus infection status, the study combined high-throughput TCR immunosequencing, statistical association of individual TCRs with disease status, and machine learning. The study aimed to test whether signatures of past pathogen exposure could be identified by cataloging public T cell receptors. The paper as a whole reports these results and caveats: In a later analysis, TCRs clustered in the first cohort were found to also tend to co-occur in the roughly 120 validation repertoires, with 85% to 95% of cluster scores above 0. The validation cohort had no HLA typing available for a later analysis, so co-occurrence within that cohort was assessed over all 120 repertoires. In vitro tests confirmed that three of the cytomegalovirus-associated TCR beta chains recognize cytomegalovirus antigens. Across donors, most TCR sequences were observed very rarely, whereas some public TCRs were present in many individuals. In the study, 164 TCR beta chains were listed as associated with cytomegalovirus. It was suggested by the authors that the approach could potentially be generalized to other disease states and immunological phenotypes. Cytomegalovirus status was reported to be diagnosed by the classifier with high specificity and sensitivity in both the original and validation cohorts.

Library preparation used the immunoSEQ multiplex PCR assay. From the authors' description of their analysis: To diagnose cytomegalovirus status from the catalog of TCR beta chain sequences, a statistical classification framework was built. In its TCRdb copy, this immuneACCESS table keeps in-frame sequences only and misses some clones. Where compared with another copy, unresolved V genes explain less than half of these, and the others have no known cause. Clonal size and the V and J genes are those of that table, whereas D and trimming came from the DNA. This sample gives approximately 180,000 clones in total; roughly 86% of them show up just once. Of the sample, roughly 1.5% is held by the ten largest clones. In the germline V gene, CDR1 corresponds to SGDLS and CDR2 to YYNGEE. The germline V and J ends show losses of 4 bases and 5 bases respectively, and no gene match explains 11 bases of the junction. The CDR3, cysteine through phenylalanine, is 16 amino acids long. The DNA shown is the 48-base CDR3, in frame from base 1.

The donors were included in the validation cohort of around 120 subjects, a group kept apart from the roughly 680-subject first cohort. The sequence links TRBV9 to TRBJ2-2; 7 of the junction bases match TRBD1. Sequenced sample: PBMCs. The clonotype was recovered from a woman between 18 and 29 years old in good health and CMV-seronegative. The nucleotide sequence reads TGTGCCAGCAGCCGACAGGGACGGGCGGAGACCGGGGAGCTGTTTTTT. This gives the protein CASSRQGRAETGELFF.